These 8 T cell receptor beta chains were sequenced from one sample in a study of human T cells and chemical hapten exposure. Noted time point: patch test 3, about 24 weeks after DPC sensitization. Treatment noted: therapeutic diphenylcyclopropenone sensitization with weekly scalp DPC. TCRdb reanalysed the RACE reads using MiXCR and keeps one entry per CDR3 protein. In the table there are some 74,000 distinct CDR3 sequences, over 10% of which are singletons. The sample here was whole blood, taken in connection with sensitization to the hapten diphenylcyclopropenone (DPC). These receptors were obtained from a woman aged 45 to 65 with alopecia areata. Some clones in this sample may be carry-over from other donors' samples.

The gene calls are TRBV29-1 and TRBJ1-2; unclear D gene. The CDR3 is made up of 11 amino acids. The germline CDR1 and CDR2 sequences are SQVTM and ANQGSEA. Trimming took off 3 bases at V and 1 base at J, with 3 bases between the two ends. The CDR3 spells CSVESNYGYTF. The CDR3 DNA reads as TGCAGCGTTGAGAGTAACTATGGCTACACCTTC.

The genes are TRBV29-1 and TRBJ2-7, with 11 bases lining up with TRBD2. The CDR3 length is 15 residues. The V and J ends lost 7 bases and 0 bases, in that order; junction bases with no gene match: 8. The germline V gene has CDR1 SQVTM and CDR2 ANQGSEA. The CDR3 region is CSGLKLAGASYEQYF. CDR3 nucleotide sequence: TGCAGCGGGTTGAAACTAGCGGGAGCCTCCTACGAGCAGTACTTC.

This clonotype was found a few times. The chain has TRBV18 and TRBJ2-1; D may match TRBD1 or TRBD2 (8 bases each). This CDR3 is 18 amino acids long. The germline gives CDR1 KGHSH, CDR2 LQKENI. The ends were cut back, 3 bases at V and 5 bases at J, with 23 bases in the middle. The CDR3 loop is CASSPDRGTTSGNNEQFF. In nucleotides, the CDR3 is TGTGCCAGCTCACCTGACAGGGGAACAACTAGCGGAAACAATGAGCAGTTCTTC.

This clonotype occurred many times. The chain has TRBV21-1 and TRBJ2-1; TRBD2, the table's D call, lacks a check against the DNA. TRBV21-1 is a documented pseudogene. This CDR3 contains 17 residues. CDR3 DNA sequence: TGTGCCAGCAGCCCCCAGAATAAAGGGACTAGAAGCAATGAGCAGTTCTTC. This sequence encodes CASSPQNKGTRSNEQFF.

Only a few counts were recorded for this clonotype. V usage is TRBV7-2 and J usage is TRBJ1-5; no reliable D call. The germline V gene has CDR1 SGHTA and CDR2 FQGNSA. This CDR3 contains 16 residues. Trimming pared 2 bases from V and 7 bases from J, leaving 18 bases between. The CDR3 DNA sequence: TGTGCCAGCAGCTTATATAGAGGAGGACTCCTACAGCCCCAGCATTTT. Residues: CASSLYRGGLLQPQHF. The full variable domain, rest sourced from reference TRBV7-2 and TRBJ1-5, is GAGVSQSPSNKVTEKGKDVELRCDPISGHTALYWYRQSLGQGLEFLIYFQGNSAPDKSGLPSDRFSAERTGGSVSTLTIQRTQQEDSAVYLCASSLYRGGLLQPQHFGDGTRLSIL.

The table lists this clonotype with a few counts. The genes are TRBV7-8 and TRBJ2-6, with D perhaps TRBD1 (6 bases). Germline loops: CDR1 SGHVS, CDR2 FQNEAQ. Trimming cost V 5 bases and J 2 bases, with 10 bases left between them. This CDR3 has 15 residues. This CDR3 is CASSLTGPGANVLTF. The CDR3 region has the DNA TGTGCCAGCAGCCTAACAGGGCCTGGGGCCAACGTCCTGACTTTC. Filled out from reference TRBV7-8 and TRBJ2-6, the complete variable domain reads GAGVSQSPRYKVAKRGQDVALRCDPISGHVSLFWYQQALGQGPEFLTYFQNEAQLDKSGLPSDRFFAERPEGSVSTLKIQRTQQEDSAVYLCASSLTGPGANVLTFGAGSRLTVL.

The chain links TRBV12-3 or TRBV12-4 to TRBJ2-3; 8 bases match TRBD1. The CDR3 covers 15 residues. The ends lost 6 bases at V and 2 bases at J; junction bases unmatched: 7. For the CDR3, the DNA is TGTGCCAGCAGCCAGGACAGGGTTTACACAGATACGCAGTATTTT. Its protein is CASSQDRVYTDTQYF.

This clonotype was found a few times. The V call is TRBV5-1, the J call TRBJ2-2; D gene unclear. There are 15 residues in the CDR3. Trimming stripped 1 base from V and 1 base from J, with 8 bases between. Germline V gives CDR1 SGHRS, CDR2 YFSETQ. The CDR3 sequence is CASSLSSWNTGELFF. The CDR3 nucleotides are TGCGCCAGCAGCTTGTCGAGTTGGAACACCGGGGAGCTGTTTTTT. Variable domain in full (rest from reference TRBV5-1 and TRBJ2-2): KAGVTQTPRYLIKTRGQQVTLSCSPISGHRSVSWYQQTPGQGLQFLFEYFSETQRNKGNFPGRFSGRQFSNSRSEMNVSTLELGDSALYLCASSLSSWNTGELFFGEGSRLTVL.